This TCR beta chain is drawn from a study of cytomegalovirus exposure and HLA in healthy donors. PCR was performed using 60 Vbeta and 13 Jbeta primers. The method was immunoSEQ multiplex PCR; TCRdb's version includes in-frame clones alone and lacks a portion of them. The data contain more than 95,000 clones, roughly three quarters of them singletons. CDR3 size: 14 residues. Trimming shortened V by 3 bases and J by 4 bases, and 13 bases separated the two germline ends. Per germline, CDR1 LNHDA and CDR2 SQIVND (reference sequence). The receptor comes from a woman under 30 in good health and CMV-seropositive. The sequencing sample was made of PBMCs. The V call is TRBV19, the J call TRBJ2-7; possible D gene TRBD2, 6 bases. CDR3 sequence (DNA): TGTGCCAGTAGTATTGACGGGAGCGCGTACGAGCAGTACTTC. Residues: CASSIDGSAYEQYF. Full variable domain (outside the CDR3, taken from reference TRBV19 and TRBJ2-7): DGGITQSPKYLFRKEGQNVTLSCEQNLNHDAMYWYRQDPGQGLRLIYYSQIVNDFQKGDIAEGYSVSREKKESFPLTVTSAQKNPTAFYLCASSIDGSAYEQYFGPGTRLTVT.